These T cell receptor beta chains were read from a single sample in a study of shared clonotypes between healthy human individuals. TCRdb's table, derived via immunoSEQ multiplex PCR, lists solely in-frame clones and lacks some. In the table there are about 820,000 clones, 85% to 95% of which are singletons. Material for sequencing was naive CD8+ T cells sorted from blood. All receptors come from a man in his thirties or forties in good health. The conserved cysteine and the conserved F or W are not part of the CDR3 here. The D gene is left open where the match is weak. Size is omitted from some rows. Given values are once, few, many or a class for expanded clones.

D	V	size	length	J	CDR3
.	TRBV11-2	.	11	TRBJ1-1	ASSLGRGDEAF
.	TRBV14	.	11	TRBJ1-1	ASSHLGNTEAF
.	TRBV2	.	13	TRBJ2-2	ASVRTSSAGRELF
.	TRBV18	.	12	TRBJ2-1	ASSPDGFDNEQF
.	TRBV2	.	12	TRBJ1-1	ASSIGVMNTEAF
TRBD2	TRBV27	once	14	TRBJ2-1	ASSSAGLAGVNEQF
.	TRBV19	.	13	TRBJ2-1	ASSIASSAQNEQF
TRBD1	TRBV27	.	12	TRBJ1-1	ASSLTGGSTEAF
.	TRBV19	.	10	TRBJ2-1	ASSIGSPKQF
.	TRBV4-2	few	10	TRBJ2-1	ASSQEGAEQF
.	TRBV11-2	.	14	TRBJ2-5	ASSLDHSTVQETQY
.	TRBV13	.	17	TRBJ2-1	ASSLDGQGAREGRNEQF
.	TRBV9	once	14	TRBJ2-1	ASSVGAESSYNEQF
.	TRBV18	few	15	TRBJ1-1	ATTLGVSEWGSTEAF
TRBD1	TRBV7-8	.	14	TRBJ2-1	ASSKETGGAGDEQF
.	TRBV5-1	.	12	TRBJ2-7	ASSHGTGAYEQY
.	TRBV27	.	11	TRBJ2-7	ASSFGVGSEQY
.	TRBV29-1	.	11	TRBJ2-5	SALSTFEETQY
.	TRBV28	.	12	TRBJ1-5	ASRRSRDNQPQH
TRBD1	TRBV27	.	11	TRBJ1-2	ASRDRGRLGYT
.	TRBV4-1	.	14	TRBJ1-5	ASSQTPGTNNQPQH
TRBD2	TRBV7-9	.	12	TRBJ2-5	ASSFLAEKETQY
.	TRBV6-5	.	12	TRBJ2-5	ASSSDSGRETQY
.	TRBV7-8	.	12	TRBJ1-5	ASSLAPRGQPQH
.	TRBV6-5	.	10	TRBJ2-5	ASTDWEETQY
TRBD1	TRBV28	.	16	TRBJ1-1	ASSSTGRYRGRSTEAF
.	TRBV5-1	once	15	TRBJ2-3	ASSSLGGVKGTDTQY
TRBD2	TRBV14	.	14	TRBJ2-1	ASSPSGRARGNEQF
.	TRBV7-3	.	13	TRBJ2-1	ASSPDQSSYNEQF
.	TRBV6-5	.	12	TRBJ2-7	ASSYLRGDYEQY
.	TRBV19	.	11	TRBJ2-1	ASTFTGYNEQF
.	TRBV5-4	.	13	TRBJ1-2	ASSPAGREVYGYT
.	TRBV5-1	.	12	TRBJ2-3	ASSPYSSTDTQY
.	TRBV15	.	13	TRBJ1-5	ATSSGEYSNQPQH
.	TRBV4-1	.	14	TRBJ1-3	ASSQEETVSGNTIY
.	TRBV13	.	13	TRBJ2-1	ASSRAESSYNEQF
.	TRBV11-2	.	13	TRBJ2-6	ASSSYSSGANVLT
.	TRBV14	.	9	TRBJ2-1	ASSQLNEQF
TRBD2	TRBV5-1	.	16	TRBJ2-3	ASSSYPPGLADTDTQY
.	TRBV5-6	.	16	TRBJ2-6	ASSWAAGRPSGANVLT
TRBD2	TRBV7-6	.	14	TRBJ2-1	ASSLDLAGGLNEQF
.	TRBV15	.	13	TRBJ1-4	ATSRGGGANEKLF
TRBD2	TRBV9	.	15	TRBJ2-1	ASSVGGSTSGYNEQF
.	TRBV19	.	12	TRBJ2-2	ASSISPGAGELF
.	TRBV27	.	13	TRBJ2-7	ASSLSRDPSYEQY
TRBD1	TRBV5-4	.	12	TRBJ2-7	ASSMWDRVYEQY
TRBD2	TRBV5-6	.	14	TRBJ2-7	ASSLLPGLGAYEQY
.	TRBV10-2	.	13	TRBJ2-7	ASSEVQGSIYEQY
.	TRBV27	.	13	TRBJ1-1	ASSLSYRMNTEAF
TRBD1	TRBV7-9	.	12	TRBJ2-5	ASSYRGREETQY